The rows below give T cell receptor beta chains drawn from one sample of a study of early T cells in non-severe SARS-CoV-2 infection. Each CDR3 protein is one row after TCRdb ran MiXCR on the 5' RACE reads. Of fewer than 75,000 distinct CDR3 sequences listed, less than 20% are singletons. The material sequenced was whole blood, taken at baseline. These receptor sequences come from an adult who was a healthcare worker with PCR-confirmed SARS-CoV-2 infection or an uninfected control (not recorded which). Both conserved end residues are part of each CDR3. Each record gives: D gene, J gene, V gene, clone size, CDR3 protein, CDR3 DNA. D genes are given only for firm matches. A clone size is listed for some rows: how often the clone was seen (once, few, many), or a class if it is expanded.

D: NA; J: TRBJ1-2; V: TRBV6-2/TRBV6-3; size: NA; CDR3: CAISDTFGYTF; DNA: TGTGCCATCTCAGACACTTTTGGCTACACCTTC
D: NA; J: TRBJ1-4; V: TRBV18; size: few; CDR3: CASSPGHNEKLFF; DNA: TGTGCCAGCTCACCGGGGCACAATGAAAAACTGTTTTTT
D: TRBD1; J: TRBJ1-2; V: TRBV9; size: NA; CDR3: CASSRRTGLTSNYGYTF; DNA: TGTGCCAGCAGCCGGCGGACAGGCCTTACCTCTAACTATGGCTACACCTTC
D: NA; J: TRBJ2-7; V: TRBV6-2/TRBV6-3; size: NA; CDR3: CASSYSGGGSIYEQYF; DNA: TGTGCCAGCAGTTACTCGGGGGGCGGATCCATCTACGAGCAGTACTTC
D: TRBD1; J: TRBJ2-7; V: TRBV5-4; size: once; CDR3: CASGVPGQGASEQYF; DNA: TGTGCCAGCGGCGTACCGGGACAGGGAGCTTCGGAGCAGTACTTC
D: NA; J: TRBJ2-5; V: TRBV30; size: NA; CDR3: CAWSVVSGQETQYF; DNA: TGTGCCTGGAGTGTCGTTAGCGGCCAAGAGACCCAGTACTTC
D: NA; J: TRBJ2-1; V: TRBV29-1; size: NA; CDR3: CSVRDKKHNEQFF; DNA: TGCAGCGTTCGGGACAAAAAACACAATGAGCAGTTCTTC
D: NA; J: TRBJ1-2; V: TRBV3-1; size: few; CDR3: CASSQDPGESYGYTF; DNA: TGTGCCAGCAGCCAAGACCCTGGTGAGAGCTATGGCTACACCTTC
D: NA; J: TRBJ2-2; V: TRBV7-2; size: NA; CDR3: CASSSGRETGELFF; DNA: TGTGCCAGCAGCTCCGGTAGGGAGACCGGGGAGCTGTTTTTT
D: NA; J: TRBJ1-3; V: TRBV7-9; size: few; CDR3: CATNPLVGPGNTIYF; DNA: TGTGCCACCAACCCCTTAGTGGGCCCTGGAAACACCATATATTTT
D: TRBD2; J: TRBJ2-4; V: TRBV14; size: many; CDR3: CASSQGIGAGENIQYF; DNA: TGTGCCAGCAGCCAAGGCATCGGGGCGGGAGAAAACATTCAGTACTTC
D: TRBD2; J: TRBJ2-4; V: TRBV20-1; size: few; CDR3: CSAPPRGGSMAKNIQYF; DNA: TGCAGTGCTCCCCCCCGCGGCGGGAGTATGGCCAAAAACATTCAGTACTTC
D: NA; J: TRBJ2-3; V: TRBV5-5; size: NA; CDR3: CASSLWQGLTDTQYF; DNA: TGTGCCAGCAGCTTGTGGCAGGGCTTAACAGATACGCAGTATTTT